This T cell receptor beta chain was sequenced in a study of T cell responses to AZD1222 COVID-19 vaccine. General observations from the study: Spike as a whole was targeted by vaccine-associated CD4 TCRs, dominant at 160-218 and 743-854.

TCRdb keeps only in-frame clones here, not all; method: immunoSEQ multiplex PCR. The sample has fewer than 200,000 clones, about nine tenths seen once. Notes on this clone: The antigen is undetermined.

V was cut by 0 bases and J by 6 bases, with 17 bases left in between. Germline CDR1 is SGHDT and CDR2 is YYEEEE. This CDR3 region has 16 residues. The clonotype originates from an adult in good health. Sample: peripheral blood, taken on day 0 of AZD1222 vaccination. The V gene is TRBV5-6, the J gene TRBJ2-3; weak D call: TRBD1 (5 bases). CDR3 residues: CASSLAGDSSLDTQYF. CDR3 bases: TGTGCCAGCAGCTTGGCCGGTGACAGCAGTTTGGATACGCAGTATTTT.